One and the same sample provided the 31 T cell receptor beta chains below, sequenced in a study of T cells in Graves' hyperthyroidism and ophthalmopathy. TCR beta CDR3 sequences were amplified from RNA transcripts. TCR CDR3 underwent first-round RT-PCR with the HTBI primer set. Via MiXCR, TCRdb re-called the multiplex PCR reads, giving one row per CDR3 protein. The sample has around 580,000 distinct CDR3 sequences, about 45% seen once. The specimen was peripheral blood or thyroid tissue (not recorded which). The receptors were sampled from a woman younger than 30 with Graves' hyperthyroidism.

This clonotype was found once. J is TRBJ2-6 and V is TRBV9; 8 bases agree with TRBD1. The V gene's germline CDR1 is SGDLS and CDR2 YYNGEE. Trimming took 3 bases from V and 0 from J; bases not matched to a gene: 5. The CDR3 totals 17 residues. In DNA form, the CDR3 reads TGTGCCAGCAGCGGAGACAGGGGTTCCTCTGGGGCCAACGTCCTGACTTTC. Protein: CASSGDRGSSGANVLTF.

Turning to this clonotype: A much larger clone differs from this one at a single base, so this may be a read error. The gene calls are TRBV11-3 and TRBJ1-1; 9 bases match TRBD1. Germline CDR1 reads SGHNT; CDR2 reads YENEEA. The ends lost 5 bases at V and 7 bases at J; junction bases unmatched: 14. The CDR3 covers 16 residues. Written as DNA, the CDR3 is TGTGCCAGCAGCCAAGTCCCCACAGGGGGCTCAATTGAAGCTTTCTTT. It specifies CASSQVPTGGSIEAFF.

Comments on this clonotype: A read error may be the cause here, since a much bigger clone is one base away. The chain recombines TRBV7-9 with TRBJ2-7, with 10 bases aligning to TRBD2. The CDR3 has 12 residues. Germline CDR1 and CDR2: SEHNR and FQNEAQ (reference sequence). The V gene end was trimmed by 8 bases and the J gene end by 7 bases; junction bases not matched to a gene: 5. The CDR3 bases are TGTGCCAGCGGCTATAGCGGGAGGGAGCAGTACTTC. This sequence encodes CASGYSGREQYF.

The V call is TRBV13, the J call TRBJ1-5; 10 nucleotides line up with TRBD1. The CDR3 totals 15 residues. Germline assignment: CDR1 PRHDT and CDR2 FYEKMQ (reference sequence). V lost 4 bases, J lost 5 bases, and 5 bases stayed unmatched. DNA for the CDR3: TGTGCCAGCAGCTCTAGCGGGACAGGGGATCAGCCCCAGCATTTT. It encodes CASSSSGTGDQPQHF.

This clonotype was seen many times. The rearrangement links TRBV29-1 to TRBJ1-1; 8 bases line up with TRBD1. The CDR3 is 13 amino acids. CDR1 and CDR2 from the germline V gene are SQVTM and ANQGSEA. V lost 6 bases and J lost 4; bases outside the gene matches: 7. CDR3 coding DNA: TGCAGCGTGTCAGACAGGGGTGGCACTGAAGCTTTCTTT. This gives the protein CSVSDRGGTEAFF.

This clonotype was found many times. CDR3: CASSLLGQTGGELFF. In DNA, the CDR3 is TGTGCCAGCAGCCTATTAGGACAGACGGGCGGGGAGCTGTTTTTT. J is TRBJ2-2 and V is TRBV9; maybe TRBD1 (6 bases). Trimming pared 4 bases from V and 7 bases from J, leaving 17 bases between. The V gene's germline CDR1 is SGDLS and CDR2 YYNGEE. The length of the CDR3 is 15 residues.

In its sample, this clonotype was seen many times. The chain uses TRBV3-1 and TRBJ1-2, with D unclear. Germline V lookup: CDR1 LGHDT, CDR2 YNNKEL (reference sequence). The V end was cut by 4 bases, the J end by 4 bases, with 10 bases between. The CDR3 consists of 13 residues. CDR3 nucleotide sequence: TGTGCCAGCAGCCCAAACAGAGGCTATGGCTACACCTTC. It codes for CASSPNRGYGYTF.

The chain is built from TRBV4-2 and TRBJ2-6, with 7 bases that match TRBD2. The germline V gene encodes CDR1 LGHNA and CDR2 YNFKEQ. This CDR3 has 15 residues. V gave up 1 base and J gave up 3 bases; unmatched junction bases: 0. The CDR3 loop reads CASSQAGGGANVLTF. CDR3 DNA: TGTGCCAGCAGCCAAGCGGGAGGTGGGGCCAACGTCCTGACTTTC.

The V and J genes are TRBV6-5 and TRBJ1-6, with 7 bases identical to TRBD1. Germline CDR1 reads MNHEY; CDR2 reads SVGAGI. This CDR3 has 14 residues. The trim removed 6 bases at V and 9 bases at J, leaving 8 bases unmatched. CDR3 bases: TGTGCCAGCAGACCGACAAACAGGGGTTCACCCCTCCACTTT. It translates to CASRPTNRGSPLHF.

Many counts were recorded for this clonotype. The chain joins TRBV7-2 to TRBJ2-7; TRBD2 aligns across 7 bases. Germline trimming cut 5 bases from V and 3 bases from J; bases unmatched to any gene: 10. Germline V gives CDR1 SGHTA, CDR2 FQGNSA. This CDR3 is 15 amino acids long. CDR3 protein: CASSPWGGGNYEQYF. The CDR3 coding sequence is TGTGCCAGCAGCCCCTGGGGGGGGGGAAACTACGAGCAGTACTTC.

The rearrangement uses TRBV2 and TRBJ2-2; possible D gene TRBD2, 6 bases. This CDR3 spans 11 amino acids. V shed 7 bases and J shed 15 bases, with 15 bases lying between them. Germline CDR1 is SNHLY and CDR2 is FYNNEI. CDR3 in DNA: TGTGCCAGCACAGTCGGGGGAAGGTTGTTTTTT. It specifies CASTVGGRLFF.

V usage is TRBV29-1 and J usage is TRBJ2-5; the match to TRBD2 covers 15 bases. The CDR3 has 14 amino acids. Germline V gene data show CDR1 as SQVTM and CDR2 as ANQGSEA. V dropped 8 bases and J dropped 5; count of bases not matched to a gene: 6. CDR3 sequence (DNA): TGCAGCTTGGATGGACTAGCGGGAGGGGAGACCCAGTACTTC. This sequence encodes CSLDGLAGGETQYF.

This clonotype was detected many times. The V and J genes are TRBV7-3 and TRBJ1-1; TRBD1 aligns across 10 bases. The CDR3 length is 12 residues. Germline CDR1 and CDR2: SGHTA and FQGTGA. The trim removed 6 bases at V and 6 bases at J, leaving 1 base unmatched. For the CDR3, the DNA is TGTGCCAGCAGGGGACAGGGGCCTGAAGCTTTCTTT. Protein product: CASRGQGPEAFF.

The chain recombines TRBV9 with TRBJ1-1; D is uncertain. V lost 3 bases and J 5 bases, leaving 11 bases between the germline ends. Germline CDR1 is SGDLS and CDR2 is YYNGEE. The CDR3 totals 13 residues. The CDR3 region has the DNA TGTGCCAGCAGCGCTGCTCTCTCTACTGAAGCTTTCTTT. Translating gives CASSAALSTEAFF.

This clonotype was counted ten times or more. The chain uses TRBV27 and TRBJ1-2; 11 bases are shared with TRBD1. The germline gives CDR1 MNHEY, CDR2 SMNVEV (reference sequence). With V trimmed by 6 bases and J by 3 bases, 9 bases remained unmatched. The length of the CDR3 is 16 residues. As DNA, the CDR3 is TGTGCCAGCAGCTTACTTAGGACAGGGGGCCACTATGGCTACACCTTC. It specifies CASSLLRTGGHYGYTF.

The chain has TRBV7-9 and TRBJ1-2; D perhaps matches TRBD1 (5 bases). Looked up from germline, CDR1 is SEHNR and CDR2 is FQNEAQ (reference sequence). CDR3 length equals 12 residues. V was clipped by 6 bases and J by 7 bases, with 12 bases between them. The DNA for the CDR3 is TGTGCCAGCAGGGGACTAGCGGGTGGCTACACCTTC. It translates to CASRGLAGGYTF.

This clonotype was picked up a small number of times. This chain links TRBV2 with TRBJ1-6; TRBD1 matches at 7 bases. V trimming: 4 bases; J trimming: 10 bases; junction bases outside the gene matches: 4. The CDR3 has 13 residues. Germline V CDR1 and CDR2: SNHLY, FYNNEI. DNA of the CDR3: TGTGCCAGCAGTGGACAGGGAGAATCACCCCTCCACTTT. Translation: CASSGQGESPLHF.

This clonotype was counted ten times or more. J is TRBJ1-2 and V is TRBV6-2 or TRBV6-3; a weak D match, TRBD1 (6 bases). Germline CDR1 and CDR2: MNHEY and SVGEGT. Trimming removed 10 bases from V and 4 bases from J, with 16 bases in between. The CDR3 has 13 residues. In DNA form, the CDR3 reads TGTGCCATCGTGGGGGCGAGTGGCTATGGCTACACCTTC. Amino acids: CAIVGASGYGYTF.

This CDR3 is CASSELGAGGALNEPQHF. The CDR3 DNA reads as TGTGCCAGCAGTGAGCTCGGAGCGGGAGGTGCTTTGAATGAGCCCCAGCATTTT. V gene TRBV2 combines with J gene TRBJ1-5; D unclear. The V and J ends lost 3 bases and 8 bases respectively, with 26 bases between them. CDR3 size: 18 residues. Germline CDR1 reads SNHLY; CDR2 reads FYNNEI. Based on the CDR3 plus reference TRBV2 and TRBJ1-5, the full variable domain is EPEVTQTPSHQVTQMGQEVILRCVPISNHLYFYWYRQILGQKVEFLVSFYNNEISEKSEIFDDQFSVERPDGSNFTLKIRSTKLEDSAMYFCASSELGAGGALNEPQHFGDGTRLSIL.

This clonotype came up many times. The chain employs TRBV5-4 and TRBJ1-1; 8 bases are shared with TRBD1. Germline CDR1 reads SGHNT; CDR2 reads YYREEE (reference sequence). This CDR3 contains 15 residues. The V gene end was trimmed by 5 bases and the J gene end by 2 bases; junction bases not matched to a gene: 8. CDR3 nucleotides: TGTGCCAGCAGTTTTCCGGGACAGGCAAACACTGAAGCTTTCTTT. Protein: CASSFPGQANTEAFF.

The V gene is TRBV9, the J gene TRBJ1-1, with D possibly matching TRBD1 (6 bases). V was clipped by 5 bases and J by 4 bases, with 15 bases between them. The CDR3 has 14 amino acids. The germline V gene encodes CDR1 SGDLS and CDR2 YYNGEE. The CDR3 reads CASSGGGGSTEAFF. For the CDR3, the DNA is TGTGCCAGCAGTGGGGGGGGGGGCTCCACTGAAGCTTTCTTT.

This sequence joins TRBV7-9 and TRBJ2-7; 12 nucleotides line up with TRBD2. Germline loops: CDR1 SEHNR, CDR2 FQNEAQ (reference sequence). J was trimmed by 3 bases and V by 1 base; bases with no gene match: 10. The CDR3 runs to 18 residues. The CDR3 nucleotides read TGTGCCAGCAGCTTAGTAGTGTCCGGGACTAGCGGGCTCTACGAGCAGTACTTC. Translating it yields CASSLVVSGTSGLYEQYF.

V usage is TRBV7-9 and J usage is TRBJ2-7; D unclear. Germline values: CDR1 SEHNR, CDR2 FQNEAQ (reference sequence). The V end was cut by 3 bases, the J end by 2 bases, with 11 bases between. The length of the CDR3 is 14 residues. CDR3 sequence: CASSLASRAYEQYF. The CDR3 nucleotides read TGTGCCAGCAGCTTGGCGAGTAGGGCCTACGAGCAGTACTTC.

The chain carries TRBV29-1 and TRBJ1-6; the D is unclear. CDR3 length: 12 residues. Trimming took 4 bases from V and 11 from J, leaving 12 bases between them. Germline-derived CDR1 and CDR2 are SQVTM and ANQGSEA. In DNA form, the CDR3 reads TGCAGCGTTGTTTCCCTTTACGCACCCCTCCACTTT. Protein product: CSVVSLYAPLHF.

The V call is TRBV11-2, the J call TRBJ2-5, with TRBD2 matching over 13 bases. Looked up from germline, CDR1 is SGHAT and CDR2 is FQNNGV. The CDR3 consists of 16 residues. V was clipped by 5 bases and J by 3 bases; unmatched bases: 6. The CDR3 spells CASSQGTSGKKETQYF. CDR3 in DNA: TGTGCCAGCAGCCAAGGGACTAGCGGGAAAAAAGAGACCCAGTACTTC.

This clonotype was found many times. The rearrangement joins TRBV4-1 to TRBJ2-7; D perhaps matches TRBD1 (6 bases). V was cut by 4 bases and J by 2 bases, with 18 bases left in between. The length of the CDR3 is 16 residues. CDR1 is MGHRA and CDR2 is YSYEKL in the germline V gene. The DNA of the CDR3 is TGCGCCAGCAGCCCCAGGACAGCCTTACAAACCTACGAGCAGTACTTC. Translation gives CASSPRTALQTYEQYF.

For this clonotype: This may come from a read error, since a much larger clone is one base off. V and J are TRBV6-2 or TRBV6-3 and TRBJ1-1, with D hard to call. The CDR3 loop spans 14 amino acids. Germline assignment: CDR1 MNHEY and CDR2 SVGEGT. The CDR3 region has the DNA TGTGCCAGCAGTCAACCTGGGCCGAACGCTGAAGCTTTCTTT. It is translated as CASSQPGPNAEAFF.

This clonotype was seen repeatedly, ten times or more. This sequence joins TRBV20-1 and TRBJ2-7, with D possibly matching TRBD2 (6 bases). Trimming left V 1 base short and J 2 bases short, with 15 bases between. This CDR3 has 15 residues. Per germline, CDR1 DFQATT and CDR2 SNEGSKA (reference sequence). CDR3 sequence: CSARGVTRDTYEQYF. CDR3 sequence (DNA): TGCAGTGCTAGAGGTGTGACTAGAGACACCTACGAGCAGTACTTC.

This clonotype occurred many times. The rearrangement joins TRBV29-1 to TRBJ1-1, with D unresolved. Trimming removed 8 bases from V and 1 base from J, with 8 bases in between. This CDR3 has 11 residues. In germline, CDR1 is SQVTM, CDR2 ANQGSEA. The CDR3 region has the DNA TGCAGCTCCGTCCGGAACACTGAAGCTTTCTTT. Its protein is CSSVRNTEAFF.

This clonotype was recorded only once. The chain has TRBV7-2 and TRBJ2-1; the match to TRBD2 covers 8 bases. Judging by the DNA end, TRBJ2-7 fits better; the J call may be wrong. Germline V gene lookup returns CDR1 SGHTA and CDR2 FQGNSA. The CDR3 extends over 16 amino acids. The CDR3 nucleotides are TGTGCCAGCAGCCACCCACTAGCGGAGTTCTACAATGAGCAGTACTTC. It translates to CASSHPLAEFYNEQYF.

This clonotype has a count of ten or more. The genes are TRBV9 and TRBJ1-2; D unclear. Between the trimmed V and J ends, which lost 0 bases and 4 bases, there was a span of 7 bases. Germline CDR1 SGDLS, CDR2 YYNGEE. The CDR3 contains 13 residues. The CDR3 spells CASSVGTGYGYTF. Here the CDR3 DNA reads TGTGCCAGCAGCGTAGGGACCGGCTATGGCTACACCTTC. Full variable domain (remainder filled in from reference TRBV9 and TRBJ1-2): DSGVTQTPKHLITATGQRVTLRCSPRSGDLSVYWYQQSLDQGLQFLIQYYNGEERAKGNILERFSAQQFPDLHSELNLSSLELGDSALYFCASSVGTGYGYTFGSGTRLTVV.